The 18 T cell receptor beta chains reported below all come from one sample, sequenced in a study of blood T cell repertoires in COVID-19. Data came from immunoSEQ multiplex PCR; TCRdb stores just in-frame clones and leaves some out. The repertoire holds fewer than 450,000 clones, with 88% as singletons. Sequencing used PBMCs or T cells enriched from blood (not recorded which). These receptors were taken from a woman between 35 and 50 years old with acute COVID-19.

The J gene is TRBJ1-1, the V gene TRBV7-9; D remains ambiguous. This CDR3 has 12 residues. Germline V lookup: CDR1 SEHNR, CDR2 FQNEAQ (reference sequence). Trimming took 6 bases from V and 6 from J, leaving 11 bases between them. The CDR3 DNA sequence: TGTGCCAGCAGTCGAGGCGGATCTGAAGCTTTCTTT. Its translation is CASSRGGSEAFF.

The V gene is TRBV9, the J gene TRBJ1-2; the D gene is possibly TRBD1 (5 bases). Germline V lookup: CDR1 SGDLS, CDR2 YYNGEE. The CDR3 sequence is 15 residues long. The V end was cut by 4 bases, the J end by 0 bases, with 13 bases between. CDR3 DNA: TGTGCCAGCAGCTCACCCCTGGGGCCTAACTATGGCTACACCTTC. This translates into CASSSPLGPNYGYTF.

The rearrangement joins TRBV4-1 to TRBJ1-6; 9 positions match TRBD1. There are 17 residues in the CDR3. CDR1 is MGHRA and CDR2 is YSYEKL in the germline V gene. V gave up 1 base and J gave up 7 bases; unmatched junction bases: 8. CDR3 region: CASSQGSWDRVNSPLHF. The CDR3 region has the DNA TGCGCCAGCAGCCAAGGATCGTGGGACAGGGTGAATTCACCCCTCCACTTT.

The V call is TRBV24-1, the J call TRBJ2-3; D may be TRBD1 (5 bases). Germline values: CDR1 KGHDR, CDR2 SFDVKD. The V end lost 9 bases, the J end lost 0 bases, and 6 bases lay between the germline ends. The CDR3 has 12 amino acids. CDR3 nucleotides: TGTGCCACCTCAGGGAGCACAGATACGCAGTATTTT. Residues: CATSGSTDTQYF.

The J gene is TRBJ2-7, the V gene TRBV12-3 or TRBV12-4; no definite D call. The CDR3 covers 12 residues. The V and J ends lost 6 bases and 2 bases respectively, with 8 bases between them. This chain's CDR3 is CASSTEPYEQYF. The CDR3 DNA is TGTGCCAGCAGCACAGAACCCTACGAGCAGTACTTC.

The V gene is TRBV24-1, the J gene TRBJ2-1; D is uncertain. V lost 3 bases to trimming and J lost 3 bases, with 11 bases between them. Germline CDR1 reads KGHDR; CDR2 reads SFDVKD. The CDR3 is 15 residues long. CDR3 amino acids: CATSDPQVNYNEQFF. CDR3 DNA sequence: TGTGCCACCAGTGATCCTCAGGTGAACTACAATGAGCAGTTCTTC.

This chain links TRBV10-3 with TRBJ1-1; tentatively, D is TRBD1 (5 bases). The V gene's germline CDR1 is ENHRY and CDR2 SYGVKD. Trimming took off 0 bases at V and 10 bases at J, with 9 bases between the two ends. The CDR3 covers 12 residues. The CDR3 DNA is TGTGCCATCAGTGAGTCATTGCAGGGAGCTTTCTTT. Translation: CAISESLQGAFF.

The V call is TRBV6-5, the J call TRBJ1-6, with D unclear. Looked up from germline, CDR1 is MNHEY and CDR2 is SVGAGI. Trimming took off 8 bases at V and 5 bases at J, with 10 bases between the two ends. The CDR3 loop spans 13 amino acids. The CDR3 sequence: CASCVNDNSPLHF. The CDR3 bases are TGTGCCAGCTGCGTGAACGATAATTCACCCCTCCACTTT.

V is TRBV29-1 and J is TRBJ2-7; 9 nucleotides align to TRBD2. Unmatched junction bases numbered 9, after V lost 6 bases and J lost 0 bases. Germline V lookup: CDR1 SQVTM, CDR2 ANQGSEA. The CDR3 loop spans 15 amino acids. The CDR3 spells CSVIDQRGASYEQYF. The CDR3 DNA reads TGCAGCGTCATCGACCAGCGGGGGGCCTCCTACGAGCAGTACTTC.

This chain joins TRBV30 and TRBJ1-2; possibly TRBD1 for D (6 bases). Trimming shortened V by 1 base and J by 4 bases, and 13 bases separated the two germline ends. The CDR3 is 14 amino acids. Germline CDR1 and CDR2: GTSNPN and SVGIG (reference sequence). The CDR3 DNA reads as TGTGCCTGGAGTGCGCCAGGGGTTGGCTATGGCTACACCTTC. This codes for CAWSAPGVGYGYTF.

The chain has TRBV7-9 and TRBJ2-5, with D hard to call. Germline loops: CDR1 SEHNR, CDR2 FQNEAQ (reference sequence). Between the trimmed V and J ends, which lost 1 base and 3 bases, there was a span of 6 bases. The CDR3 extends over 13 amino acids. CDR3 sequence reads: CASSLVREETQYF. DNA of the CDR3: TGTGCCAGCAGCTTAGTCCGGGAAGAGACCCAGTACTTC.

This clone was recorded a few times. The chain links TRBV20-1 to TRBJ2-2; no firm D call. CDR1 and CDR2 (germline): DFQATT, SNEGSKA (reference sequence). The CDR3 consists of 14 residues. V shed 3 bases and J shed 1 base, with 9 bases lying between them. CDR3 protein: CSASLPRNTGELFF. The CDR3 coding sequence is TGCAGTGCTAGTCTTCCCCGGAACACCGGGGAGCTGTTTTTT.

J is TRBJ1-4 and V is TRBV4-1; the match to TRBD1 covers 7 bases. V lost 1 base to trimming and J lost 7 bases; unmatched junction nucleotides: 3. Germline CDR1 MGHRA, CDR2 YSYEKL. The CDR3 extends over 14 amino acids. CDR3 sequence reads: CASSQAQGSEKLFF. CDR3 DNA sequence: TGCGCCAGCAGCCAAGCACAGGGGAGTGAAAAACTGTTTTTT.

This chain connects TRBV6-1 to TRBJ1-1; D not resolved. The germline V gene encodes CDR1 MNHNS and CDR2 SASEGT. Trimming left V 1 base short and J 4 bases short, with 10 bases between. CDR3 length: 14 amino acids. The CDR3 here is CASSEVGQVTEAFF. The CDR3 DNA follows: TGTGCCAGCAGTGAAGTGGGTCAGGTCACTGAAGCTTTCTTT.

The chain employs TRBV5-1 and TRBJ2-3, with D perhaps matching TRBD1 (6 bases). Per the germline V gene, CDR1 is SGHRS and CDR2 is YFSETQ. Trimming left V 3 bases short and J 4 bases short, with 12 bases between. The CDR3 is 14 amino acids. The CDR3 loop reads CASSSINRADTQYF. The CDR3 bases are TGCGCCAGCAGCTCTATTAACAGGGCAGATACGCAGTATTTT. Using reference TRBV5-1 and TRBJ2-3 for the parts outside the CDR3, the full variable domain is KAGVTQTPRYLIKTRGQQVTLSCSPISGHRSVSWYQQTPGQGLQFLFEYFSETQRNKGNFPGRFSGRQFSNSRSEMNVSTLELGDSALYLCASSSINRADTQYFGPGTRLTVL.

Here the CDR3 reads CASSDPGLAVETQYF. The CDR3 DNA follows: TGTGCCAGCAGTGATCCGGGACTAGCGGTAGAGACCCAGTACTTC. This sequence joins TRBV6-1 and TRBJ2-5; 11 bases are shared with TRBD2. The V gene end was trimmed by 3 bases and the J gene end by 4 bases; junction bases not matched to a gene: 4. Germline V gene sequence: CDR1 MNHNS, CDR2 SASEGT. The CDR3 is 15 amino acids.

V gene TRBV2 combines with J gene TRBJ1-3; the D gene is possibly TRBD1 (5 bases). The CDR3 is 15 residues long. CDR1 is SNHLY, CDR2 FYNNEI, per germline. The CDR3 DNA follows: TGTGGTACCAGCGGGGCAGGCAACTCTGGAAACACCATATATTTT. It yields the protein CGTSGAGNSGNTIYF.

The chain combines TRBV5-4 with TRBJ2-1; TRBD1 might be the D (6 bases). This CDR3 spans 13 amino acids. Trimming shortened V by 4 bases and J by 8 bases, and 13 bases separated the two germline ends. Germline CDR1 SGHNT, CDR2 YYREEE (reference sequence). In DNA, the CDR3 is TGTGCCAGCAGCCGAAACAGGGACCATGAGCAGTTCTTC. Protein: CASSRNRDHEQFF.